This T cell receptor (beta chain) was profiled in a study of blood T cell repertoires in COVID-19. Background on the study: Italy, Spain and the United States were the sources of the convalescent and acute COVID-19 samples. The analysed material was cDNA or gDNA that came from T cells, B-cell-depleted T cells, or PBMCs.

Original processing notes: Reference gene primer amplification gave nucleated cell count estimates. TCRdb keeps only in-frame clones here, not all; method: immunoSEQ multiplex PCR. V, J and clone size were drawn from that table, and D and trimming were deduced from the DNA. The sample carries around 200,000 clones, around four fifths recorded once. This CDR3 is 14 amino acids long. Germline V gene lookup returns CDR1 MDHEN and CDR2 SYDVKM. V lost 3 bases to trimming and J lost 7 bases, with 10 bases between them. It was during active infection that Seattle patients were enrolled and then longitudinally followed.

The sequenced sample was peripheral blood. The TCR comes from a woman aged 65 to 85 with COVID-19, enrolled during active disease. The chain links TRBV28 to TRBJ1-6; D remains ambiguous. The CDR3: CASSLEWLNSPLHF. CDR3 coding DNA: TGTGCCAGCAGTTTGGAGTGGTTAAATTCACCCCTCCACTTT.